Presented here are 4 T cell receptor beta chains from one specimen sequenced in a study of cytomegalovirus exposure and HLA in healthy donors. Vbeta (60) and Jbeta (13) primers were used in the PCR. Profiled with immunoSEQ multiplex PCR; TCRdb holds only in-frame clones, not every one. The sample holds about 82,000 clones. The sample was PBMCs. The receptors originated from a woman under 40 in good health and CMV-seronegative.

The CDR3 reads CASSLDRASYEQYF. The CDR3 DNA sequence: TGTGCCAGCAGCTTAGACAGGGCCTCCTACGAGCAGTACTTC. The chain uses TRBV5-8 and TRBJ2-7; TRBD1 matches 7 bases. This CDR3 spans 14 amino acids. The junction had 2 bases not matched to a gene; V was cut back by 2 bases and J by 0 bases. The germline V gene has CDR1 SGHTS and CDR2 YDEGEE. The full variable domain, in which reference TRBV5-8 and TRBJ2-7 provide the parts outside the CDR3, is EAGVTQSPTHLIKTRGQQATLRCSPISGHTSVYWYQQALGLGLQFLLWYDEGEERNRGNFPPRFSGRQFPNYSSELNVNALELEDSALYLCASSLDRASYEQYFGPGTRLTVT.

This sequence joins TRBV6-5 and TRBJ1-2; maybe TRBD1 (5 bases). CDR3 length: 14 residues. CDR1 MNHEY and CDR2 SVGAGI come from the germline V gene. V was clipped by 6 bases and J by 3 bases, with 14 bases between them. The CDR3 DNA reads as TGTGCCAGCAGCCCGGCGGGGGTCGACTATGGCTACACCTTC. Its protein product is CASSPAGVDYGYTF.

The chain has TRBV6-5 and TRBJ2-5, with TRBD2 as a possible D gene (6 bases). CDR1 is MNHEY and CDR2 is SVGAGI in the germline V gene. The CDR3 has 11 residues. The V and J ends lost 6 bases and 13 bases respectively, with 15 bases between them. CDR3 sequence: CASRSREVAYF. The CDR3 DNA follows: TGTGCCAGCAGAAGCAGGGAGGTCGCGTACTTC.

This chain links TRBV7-9 with TRBJ2-7; D unresolved. The CDR3 totals 13 residues. V lost 4 bases to trimming and J lost 0 bases, with 7 bases between them. Germline values: CDR1 SEHNR, CDR2 FQNEAQ (reference sequence). The CDR3 nucleotides read TGTGCCAGCAGCTCTGGCAGCTCCTACGAGCAGTACTTC. This codes for CASSSGSSYEQYF.